This TCR beta chain was captured by sequencing in a study of cytomegalovirus exposure and HLA in healthy donors. Looked up from germline, CDR1 is SGHRS and CDR2 is YFSETQ. Losses at the gene ends were 2 bases for V and 2 bases for J; bases not matched to a gene: 0. The CDR3 loop spans 13 amino acids. Concerning this clone: Its antigen is still unknown.

PCR primers comprised 60 Vbeta and 13 Jbeta primers. Measured with immunoSEQ multiplex PCR; TCRdb has only the in-frame clones, and not every one. The table for this sample gives around 150,000 clones. Broader study findings: TCR beta sequences reportedly predicted the HLA-A and HLA-B alleles of most subjects accurately. Because they were indistinguishable, some V segments, including TRBV6-2 and TRBV6-3, were excluded. About 90% or about 30% of the time was how often most TCR beta V segments were productive, according to an earlier analysis.

Sequencing was carried out using PBMCs. This clonotype was sampled from a man aged 40-55 years in good health and CMV-seronegative. The gene calls are TRBV5-1 and TRBJ2-5; 7 bases are a match to TRBD1. The CDR3 DNA sequence: TGCGCCAGCAGCTTACAGGGGCAAGAGACCCAGTACTTC. Residues: CASSLQGQETQYF.